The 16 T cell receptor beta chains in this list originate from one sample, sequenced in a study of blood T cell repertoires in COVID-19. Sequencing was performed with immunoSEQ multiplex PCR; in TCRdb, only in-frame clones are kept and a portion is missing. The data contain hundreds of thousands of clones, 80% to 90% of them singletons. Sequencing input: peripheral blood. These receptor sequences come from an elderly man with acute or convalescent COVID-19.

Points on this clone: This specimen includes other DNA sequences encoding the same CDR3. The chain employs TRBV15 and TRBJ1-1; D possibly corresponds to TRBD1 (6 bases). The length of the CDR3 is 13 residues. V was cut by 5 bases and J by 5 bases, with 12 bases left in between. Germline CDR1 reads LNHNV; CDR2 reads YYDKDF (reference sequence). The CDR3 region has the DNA TGTGCCACCAGCGGAAATAGGGGGACTGAAGCTTTCTTT. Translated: CATSGNRGTEAFF.

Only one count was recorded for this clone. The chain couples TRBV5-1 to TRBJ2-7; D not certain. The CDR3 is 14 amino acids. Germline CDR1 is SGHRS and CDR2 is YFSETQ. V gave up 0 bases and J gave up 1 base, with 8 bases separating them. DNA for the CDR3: TGCGCCAGCAGCTTGGCAGGAATGTCCTACGAGCAGTACTTC. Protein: CASSLAGMSYEQYF.

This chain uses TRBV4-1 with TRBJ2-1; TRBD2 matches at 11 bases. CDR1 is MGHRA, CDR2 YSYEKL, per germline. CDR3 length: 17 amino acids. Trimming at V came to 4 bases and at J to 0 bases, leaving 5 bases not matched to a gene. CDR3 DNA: TGCGCCAGCAGCCGCGGAGGACTAGCGGGCTCCTACAATGAGCAGTTCTTC. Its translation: CASSRGGLAGSYNEQFF.

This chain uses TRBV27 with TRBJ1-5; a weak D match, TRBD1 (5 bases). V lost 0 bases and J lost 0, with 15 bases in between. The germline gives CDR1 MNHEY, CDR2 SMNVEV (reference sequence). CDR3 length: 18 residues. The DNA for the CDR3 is TGTGCCAGCAGTTTATCACCTCCGACAGCCTATAGCAATCAGCCCCAGCATTTT. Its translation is CASSLSPPTAYSNQPQHF.

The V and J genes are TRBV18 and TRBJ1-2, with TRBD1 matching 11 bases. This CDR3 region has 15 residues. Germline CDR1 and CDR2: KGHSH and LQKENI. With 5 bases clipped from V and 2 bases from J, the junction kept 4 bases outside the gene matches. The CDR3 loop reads CASSTGQGANYGYTF. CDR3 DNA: TGTGCCAGCTCAACTGGACAGGGGGCAAACTATGGCTACACCTTC.

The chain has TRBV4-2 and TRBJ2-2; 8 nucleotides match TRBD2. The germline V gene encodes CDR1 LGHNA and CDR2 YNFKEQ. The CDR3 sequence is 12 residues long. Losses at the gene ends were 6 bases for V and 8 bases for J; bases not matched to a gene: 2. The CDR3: CASRLAAGELFF. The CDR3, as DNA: TGTGCCAGCAGACTAGCGGCTGGGGAGCTGTTTTTT.

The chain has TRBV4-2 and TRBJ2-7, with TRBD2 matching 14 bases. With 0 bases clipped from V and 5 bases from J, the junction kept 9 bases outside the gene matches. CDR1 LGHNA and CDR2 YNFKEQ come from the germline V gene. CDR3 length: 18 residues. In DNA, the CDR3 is TGTGCCAGCAGCCAAGACTACCTGGGACTAGCGGGAGTCCACGAGCAGTACTTC. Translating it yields CASSQDYLGLAGVHEQYF.

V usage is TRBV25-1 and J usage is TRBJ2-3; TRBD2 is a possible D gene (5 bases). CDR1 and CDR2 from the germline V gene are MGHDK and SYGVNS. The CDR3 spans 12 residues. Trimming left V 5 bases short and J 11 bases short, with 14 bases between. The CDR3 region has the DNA TGTGCCAGCAGTTTCTCCCACGGGGAGCAGTATTTT. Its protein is CASSFSHGEQYF.

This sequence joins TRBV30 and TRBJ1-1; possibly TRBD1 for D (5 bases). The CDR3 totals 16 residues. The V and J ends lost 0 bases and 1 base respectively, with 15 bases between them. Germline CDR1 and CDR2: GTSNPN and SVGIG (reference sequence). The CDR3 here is CAWSVQGRGRNTEAFF. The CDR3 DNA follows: TGTGCCTGGAGTGTACAAGGTCGGGGGAGGAACACTGAAGCTTTCTTT.

This CDR3 reads CASSYTSNNEQFF. The CDR3 region has the DNA TGCGCCAGCAGCTACACAAGTAACAATGAGCAGTTCTTC. V gene TRBV5-1 combines with J gene TRBJ2-1, with D unresolved. V lost 3 bases and J lost 5, with 9 bases in between. The germline V gene encodes CDR1 SGHRS and CDR2 YFSETQ. The CDR3 is made up of 13 amino acids.

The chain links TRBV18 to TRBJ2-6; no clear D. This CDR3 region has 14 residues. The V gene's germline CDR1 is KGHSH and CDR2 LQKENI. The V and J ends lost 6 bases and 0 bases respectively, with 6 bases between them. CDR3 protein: CASSPSSGANVLTF. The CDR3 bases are TGTGCCAGCTCCCCTTCCTCTGGGGCCAACGTCCTGACTTTC.

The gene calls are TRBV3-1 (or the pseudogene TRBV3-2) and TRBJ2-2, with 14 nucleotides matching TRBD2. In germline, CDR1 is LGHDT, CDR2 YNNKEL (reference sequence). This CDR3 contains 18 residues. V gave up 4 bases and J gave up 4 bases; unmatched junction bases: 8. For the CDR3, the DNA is TGTGCCAGCAGCCCACCGGGACTAGCGGGGGCCTCCACCGGGGAGCTGTTTTTT. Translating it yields CASSPPGLAGASTGELFF.

As DNA, the CDR3 is TGTGCCAGCAGTTACTCCCGCGACAGTTACGAGCAGTACTTC. Amino acid sequence: CASSYSRDSYEQYF. The chain employs TRBV6-5 and TRBJ2-7; tentatively, D is TRBD1 (5 bases). CDR1 and CDR2 from the germline V gene are MNHEY and SVGAGI. CDR3 size: 14 residues. V shed 0 bases and J shed 4 bases, with 10 bases lying between them.

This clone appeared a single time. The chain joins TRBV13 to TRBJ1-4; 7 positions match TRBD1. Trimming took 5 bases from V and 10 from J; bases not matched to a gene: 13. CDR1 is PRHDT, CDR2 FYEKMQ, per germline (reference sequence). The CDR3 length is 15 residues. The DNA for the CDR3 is TGTGCCAGCAGCAACTCAGCCGGGACAGAAGGAAAACTGTTTTTT. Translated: CASSNSAGTEGKLFF. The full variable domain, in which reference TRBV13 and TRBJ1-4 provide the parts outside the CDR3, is AAGVIQSPRHLIKEKRETATLKCYPIPRHDTVYWYQQGPGQDPQFLISFYEKMQSDKGSIPDRFSAQQFSDYHSELNMSSLELGDSALYFCASSNSAGTEGKLFFGSGTQLSVL.

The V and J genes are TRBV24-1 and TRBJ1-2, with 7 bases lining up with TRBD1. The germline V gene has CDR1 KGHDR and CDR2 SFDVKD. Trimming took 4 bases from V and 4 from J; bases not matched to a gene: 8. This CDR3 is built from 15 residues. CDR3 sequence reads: CATSDAQGLGYGYTF. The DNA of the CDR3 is TGTGCCACCAGTGACGCACAGGGGTTGGGCTATGGCTACACCTTC.

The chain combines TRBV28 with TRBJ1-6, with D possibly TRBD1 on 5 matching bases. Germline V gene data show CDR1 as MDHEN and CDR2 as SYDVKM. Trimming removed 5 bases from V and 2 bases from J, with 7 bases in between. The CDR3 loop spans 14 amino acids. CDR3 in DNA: TGTGCCAGCAGTAAACAGGCCTATAATTCACCCCTCCACTTT. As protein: CASSKQAYNSPLHF.